The 9 T cell receptor beta chains presented below share a single source sample, sequenced in a study of shared clonotypes between healthy human individuals. CD45RO-negative cells were positively selected for CCR7, leaving out terminally differentiated effector memory CD45RA+ cells. The protocol was immunoSEQ multiplex PCR, while the TCRdb copy is restricted to in-frame clones and leaves out a portion. The sample yields around 1.9 million clones, approximately 92% seen once. Input material: naive CD8+ T cells from PBMCs. The receptors derive from a man aged 18 to 29 in good health. Some clones in this sample may be carry-over from other donors' samples.

In its sample, this clone was seen once. The chain employs TRBV19 and TRBJ2-5; D might be TRBD1 or TRBD2, each matching 6 bases. The CDR3 extends over 14 amino acids. V lost 3 bases, J lost 5 bases, and 13 bases lay in between. Looked up from germline, CDR1 is LNHDA and CDR2 is SQIVND (reference sequence). The CDR3 loop is CASSINREVETQYF. In DNA form, the CDR3 reads TGTGCCAGTAGTATCAACAGGGAGGTCGAGACCCAGTACTTC.

V and J are TRBV27 and TRBJ2-7, with 8 nucleotides matching TRBD2. The junction had 2 bases not matched to a gene; V was cut back by 7 bases and J by 3 bases. The CDR3 extends over 12 amino acids. CDR1 MNHEY and CDR2 SMNVEV come from the germline V gene (reference sequence). CDR3 nucleotide sequence: TGTGCCAGCACCGGGACTAGCTACGAGCAGTACTTC. This gives the protein CASTGTSYEQYF.

V is TRBV14 and J is TRBJ2-7; D is undetermined. The CDR3 extends over 13 amino acids. Germline V gives CDR1 SGHDN, CDR2 FVKESK. Trimming cost V 0 bases and J 6 bases, with 9 bases left between them. The CDR3 sequence is CASSQDLRTEQYF. In nucleotides, the CDR3 is TGTGCCAGCAGCCAAGATCTTCGAACCGAGCAGTACTTC.

This clone occurred once. V and J are TRBV7-6 and TRBJ2-7; the match to TRBD2 covers 9 bases. Trimming took 3 bases from V and 7 from J; bases not matched to a gene: 13. The CDR3 consists of 16 residues. CDR1 SGHVS and CDR2 FNYEAQ come from the germline V gene. In nucleotides, the CDR3 is TGTGCCAGCAGCTTCATATCGCGGGAGGGAGCGCAGGAGCAGTACTTC. This encodes CASSFISREGAQEQYF.

This chain links TRBV5-8 with TRBJ2-1; the D gene is possibly TRBD1 (5 bases). Germline CDR1 and CDR2: SGHTS and YDEGEE. The CDR3 runs 15 residues. V lost 4 bases and J 2 bases, leaving 13 bases between the germline ends. This CDR3 reads CASSGRVITYNEQFF. CDR3 bases: TGTGCCAGCAGCGGCAGGGTGATTACCTACAATGAGCAGTTCTTC.

This clone was found once. The chain carries TRBV7-9 and TRBJ2-7, with 12 bases that match TRBD1. With V trimmed by 5 bases and J by 3 bases, 11 bases remained unmatched. The germline V gene has CDR1 SEHNR and CDR2 FQNEAQ (reference sequence). The CDR3 consists of 17 residues. The CDR3 protein is CASSQVGTGGGNYEQYF. CDR3 coding DNA: TGTGCCAGCAGCCAAGTCGGGACAGGGGGCGGAAACTACGAGCAGTACTTC.

The chain carries TRBV27 and TRBJ1-4; tentatively, D is TRBD1 (5 bases). The CDR3 length is 14 residues. V was clipped by 5 bases and J by 8 bases, with 15 bases between them. The V gene's germline CDR1 is MNHEY and CDR2 SMNVEV (reference sequence). This CDR3 reads CASSPQGLWEKLFF. CDR3 nucleotide sequence: TGTGCCAGCAGTCCTCAGGGTCTATGGGAAAAACTGTTTTTT. The full variable domain, in which reference TRBV27 and TRBJ1-4 provide the parts outside the CDR3, is EAQVTQNPRYLITVTGKKLTVTCSQNMNHEYMSWYRQDPGLGLRQIYYSMNVEVTDKGDVPEGYKVSRKEKRNFPLILESPSPNQTSLYFCASSPQGLWEKLFFGSGTQLSVL.

The CDR3 nucleotides read TGCGCCAGCAGTGATTCTGCTAGCGGCGGCACAGATACGCAGTATTTT. The encoded protein is CASSDSASGGTDTQYF. V and J are TRBV10-1 and TRBJ2-3, with TRBD2 matching over 7 bases. The CDR3 spans 16 residues. V shed 3 bases and J 1 base; nucleotides not matched to a gene: 7. Germline assignment: CDR1 WNHNN and CDR2 SYGVQD (reference sequence).

As to this clone: The junction departs from the called germline gene at one end, perhaps through a read error. The chain is built from TRBV6-1 and TRBJ2-7; a weak D match, TRBD1 (6 bases). The CDR3 contains 10 residues. From germline, CDR1 is MNHNS and CDR2 SASEGT. This CDR3 is CASSAGTWTF. The DNA of the CDR3 is TGTGCCAGCAGTGCCGGGACATGGACCTTC.